One and the same sample provided the 22 T cell receptor beta chains below, sequenced in a study of T cells in Graves' hyperthyroidism and ophthalmopathy. TCR beta CDR3 region amplification was performed from RNA transcripts. The primer set for the first-round RT-PCR of the TCR CDR3 was HTBI. TCRdb recomputed calls from the multiplex PCR reads with MiXCR, one row per CDR3 protein. The sample includes a few hundred thousand distinct CDR3 sequences, less than 20% of them seen just once. The sequencing input was blood. Receptors originate from a woman under 40 with Graves' hyperthyroidism.

This clonotype occurred many times. This chain links TRBV18 with TRBJ2-3; TRBD1 might be the D (5 bases). CDR1 KGHSH and CDR2 LQKENI come from the germline V gene. V was clipped by 3 bases and J by 0 bases, with 13 bases between them. CDR3 size: 16 residues. Here the CDR3 DNA reads TGTGCCAGCTCACCGAAGGACACCCTTAGCACAGATACGCAGTATTTT. It is translated as CASSPKDTLSTDTQYF. The entire variable domain, with the rest obtained from reference TRBV18 and TRBJ2-3, is as follows: NAGVMQNPRHLVRRRGQEARLRCSPMKGHSHVYWYRQLPEEGLKFMVYLQKENIIDESGMPKERFSAEFPKEGPSILRIQQVVRGDSAAYFCASSPKDTLSTDTQYFGPGTRLTVL.

J is TRBJ1-5 and V is TRBV15; 8 bases agree with TRBD1. Germline-derived CDR1 and CDR2 are LNHNV and YYDKDF (reference sequence). This CDR3 has 14 amino acids. With 5 bases clipped from V and 6 bases from J, the junction kept 6 bases outside the gene matches. The CDR3 spells CATSPGQGRQPQHF. In nucleotides, the CDR3 is TGTGCCACCAGCCCAGGACAGGGACGTCAGCCCCAGCATTTT.

The chain links TRBV2 to TRBJ1-5, with D maybe TRBD1 (5 bases). Germline-derived CDR1 and CDR2 are SNHLY and FYNNEI. This CDR3 comprises 14 residues. The ends were cut back, 1 base at V and 6 bases at J, with 10 bases in the middle. CDR3 protein: CASSEGQGFQPQHF. In DNA form, the CDR3 reads TGTGCCAGCAGTGAAGGGCAGGGATTTCAGCCCCAGCATTTT.

In its sample, this clonotype was seen once. Possible read error: a much larger clone is one base away. The CDR3 DNA sequence: TGTGCCAGCATTCCGAGTGGGGGGGAGGGCGAAAAACTGTTTTTT. Protein product: CASIPSGGEGEKLFF. V and J are TRBV12-3 or TRBV12-4 and TRBJ1-4; the D gene is possibly TRBD1 (5 bases). This CDR3 comprises 15 residues. V was clipped by 7 bases and J by 8 bases, with 20 bases between them.

This clonotype was recorded at least ten times. This chain uses TRBV12-3 or TRBV12-4 with TRBJ1-1, with 7 nucleotides matching TRBD1. J lost 9 bases, V lost 6 bases, and 7 bases had no gene match. The CDR3 contains 12 residues. The CDR3 region is CASSQDRVKAFF. As DNA, the CDR3 is TGTGCCAGCAGCCAAGACAGGGTCAAAGCTTTCTTT.

The rearrangement links TRBV5-1 to TRBJ2-1; D is unresolved. The V end was cut by 0 bases, the J end by 0 bases, with 7 bases between. Germline assignment: CDR1 SGHRS and CDR2 YFSETQ. The CDR3 runs 15 residues. The CDR3 protein is CASSLGLLSYNEQFF. The CDR3 region has the DNA TGCGCCAGCAGCTTGGGGCTACTCTCCTACAATGAGCAGTTCTTC.

This clonotype occurred a few times. The chain is built from TRBV9 and TRBJ2-5; D gene uncertain. V gave up 3 bases and J gave up 6 bases, with 18 bases separating them. The CDR3 loop spans 15 amino acids. In germline, CDR1 is SGDLS, CDR2 YYNGEE. CDR3 DNA: TGTGCCAGCAGCGGAGCTACTCCTCTCCCCAAGACCCAGTACTTC. Residues: CASSGATPLPKTQYF.

The chain is built from TRBV28 and TRBJ1-6; D might be TRBD1 (6 bases). The CDR3 extends over 14 amino acids. Germline V gene data show CDR1 as MDHEN and CDR2 as SYDVKM. V dropped 4 bases and J dropped 8 bases, with 12 bases sitting between them. The DNA of the CDR3 is TGTGCCAGCAGTTCCGGGACACTAGATTCACCCCTCCACTTT. Translation gives CASSSGTLDSPLHF.

In this sample, this clonotype turned up a few times. The chain joins TRBV14 to TRBJ1-3; tentatively, D is TRBD1 (5 bases). This CDR3 comprises 18 residues. V was cut by 0 bases and J by 2 bases, with 17 bases left in between. Germline V gene data show CDR1 as SGHDN and CDR2 as FVKESK. This CDR3 is CASSQELGGRVTGNTIYF. The CDR3 DNA reads TGTGCCAGCAGCCAAGAGCTTGGGGGACGAGTAACTGGAAACACCATATATTTT.

At least ten counts were recorded for this clonotype. This chain uses TRBV5-1 with TRBJ2-2, with D tentatively TRBD1 (6 bases). Germline CDR1 reads SGHRS; CDR2 reads YFSETQ. The CDR3 consists of 16 residues. With 0 bases removed from V and 3 bases from J, the gap between germline ends came to 12 bases. For the CDR3, the DNA is TGCGCCAGCAGCTTGGGATCTAGGACAGACACCGGGGAGCTGTTTTTT. This encodes CASSLGSRTDTGELFF. The full variable domain, with the rest looked up from reference TRBV5-1 and TRBJ2-2, is KAGVTQTPRYLIKTRGQQVTLSCSPISGHRSVSWYQQTPGQGLQFLFEYFSETQRNKGNFPGRFSGRQFSNSRSEMNVSTLELGDSALYLCASSLGSRTDTGELFFGEGSRLTVL.

J is TRBJ2-3 and V is TRBV12-3 or TRBV12-4; 11 nucleotides line up with TRBD1. The CDR3 totals 16 residues. With 6 bases clipped from V and 5 bases from J, the junction kept 10 bases outside the gene matches. The CDR3 DNA is TGTGCCAGCAGCCCCCCTAGGACAGGGGGCAAAGATACGCAGTATTTT. Translated: CASSPPRTGGKDTQYF.

There are many counts of this clonotype. This chain joins TRBV7-9 and TRBJ1-2, with D possibly being TRBD1 (5 bases). CDR1 and CDR2 from the germline V gene are SEHNR and FQNEAQ (reference sequence). CDR3 size: 13 residues. V was pared by 2 bases and J by 9 bases, with 13 bases between. The CDR3 spells CASSLSGTVRYTF. The CDR3 DNA reads as TGTGCCAGCAGCTTATCGGGGACGGTCCGCTACACCTTC.

This clonotype was seen at least ten times. The genes are TRBV20-1 and TRBJ2-7, with 10 bases matching TRBD2. CDR1 DFQATT and CDR2 SNEGSKA come from the germline V gene (reference sequence). V lost 3 bases, J lost 6 bases, and 14 bases stayed unmatched. The CDR3 length is 16 residues. CDR3 sequence reads: CSASPVGSGRGSEQYF. The CDR3 DNA follows: TGCAGTGCTAGTCCCGTTGGGAGCGGGAGGGGTTCCGAGCAGTACTTC.

There are a few counts of this clonotype. The chain combines TRBV2 with TRBJ1-1; TRBD1 might be the D (6 bases). Trimming pared 4 bases from V and 4 bases from J, leaving 13 bases between. Germline values: CDR1 SNHLY, CDR2 FYNNEI. This CDR3 region has 14 residues. The chain's CDR3 is CASSGGLIGTEAFF. CDR3 bases: TGTGCCAGCAGTGGGGGGCTCATAGGCACTGAAGCTTTCTTT.

This clonotype appeared a few times. The chain combines TRBV20-1 with TRBJ1-1; D gene ambiguous. This CDR3 spans 13 amino acids. With 0 bases removed from V and 5 bases from J, the gap between germline ends came to 10 bases. The germline gives CDR1 DFQATT, CDR2 SNEGSKA (reference sequence). CDR3 region: CSARDLLPTEAFF. CDR3 nucleotides: TGCAGTGCTAGAGACCTGCTACCTACTGAAGCTTTCTTT.

This clonotype was counted many times. This rearrangement joins TRBV6-1 to TRBJ2-1; 10 bases agree with TRBD2. This CDR3 is 15 amino acids long. CDR1 is MNHNS and CDR2 is SASEGT in the germline V gene. J gave up 6 bases and V 7 bases, and 9 bases lay outside the gene matches. The CDR3 DNA follows: TGTGCCAGCAAGATAGCGGGAGGAGTCGGCAATGAGCAGTTCTTC. It translates to CASKIAGGVGNEQFF.

This clonotype appeared many times. The chain couples TRBV3-1 to TRBJ1-1, with a possible D match to TRBD1 (6 bases). Trimming cost V 4 bases and J 1 base, with 10 bases left between them. Germline V lookup: CDR1 LGHDT, CDR2 YNNKEL (reference sequence). CDR3 length equals 14 residues. The DNA of the CDR3 is TGTGCCAGCAGCCCGGTGGACAGGAACACTGAAGCTTTCTTT. This sequence encodes CASSPVDRNTEAFF.

This clonotype appeared many times. The J gene is TRBJ1-1, the V gene TRBV29-1; D gene uncertain. CDR3 length: 12 amino acids. Trimming cost V 6 bases and J 8 bases, with 16 bases left between them. Germline V gives CDR1 SQVTM, CDR2 ANQGSEA. Here the CDR3 reads CSVADPAQEAFF. The DNA for the CDR3 is TGCAGCGTCGCGGACCCCGCACAAGAAGCTTTCTTT.

This clonotype has only a few counts. CDR3 sequence: CASSIDRMGATNEKLFF. The CDR3 nucleotides read TGTGCCAGTAGTATAGATCGGATGGGAGCAACTAATGAAAAACTGTTTTTT. The V and J genes are TRBV19 and TRBJ1-4; D not certain. Germline lookup yields CDR1 LNHDA and CDR2 SQIVND (reference sequence). V was clipped by 0 bases and J by 0 bases, with 11 bases between them. CDR3 length: 17 amino acids.

This chain uses TRBV9 with TRBJ2-2; 11 bases align to TRBD2. CDR3 size: 18 residues. The trim removed 1 base at V and 2 bases at J, leaving 7 bases unmatched. The germline CDR1 and CDR2 sequences are SGDLS and YYNGEE. This chain's CDR3 is CASSVRASGRLNTGELFF. For the CDR3, the DNA is TGTGCCAGCAGCGTACGTGCTAGCGGGAGGCTAAACACCGGGGAGCTGTTTTTT.

V gene TRBV5-5 combines with J gene TRBJ1-4, with a possible D match to TRBD1 (5 bases). V lost 0 bases and J lost 7, with 10 bases in between. The CDR3 is 14 amino acids. Germline CDR1 and CDR2: SGHKS and YYEKEE (reference sequence). CDR3 loop: CASSLEWGSEKLFF. The CDR3 DNA is TGTGCCAGCAGCTTGGAATGGGGCAGTGAAAAACTGTTTTTT.

The chain uses TRBV7-9 and TRBJ2-1; D might be TRBD2 (5 bases). The CDR3 runs 16 residues. Trimming left V 0 bases short and J 3 bases short, with 12 bases between. CDR1 and CDR2 (germline): SEHNR, FQNEAQ (reference sequence). CDR3 nucleotide sequence: TGTGCCAGCAGCTTAGCGGGGAGAATCAACTACAATGAGCAGTTCTTC. Amino acid sequence: CASSLAGRINYNEQFF.